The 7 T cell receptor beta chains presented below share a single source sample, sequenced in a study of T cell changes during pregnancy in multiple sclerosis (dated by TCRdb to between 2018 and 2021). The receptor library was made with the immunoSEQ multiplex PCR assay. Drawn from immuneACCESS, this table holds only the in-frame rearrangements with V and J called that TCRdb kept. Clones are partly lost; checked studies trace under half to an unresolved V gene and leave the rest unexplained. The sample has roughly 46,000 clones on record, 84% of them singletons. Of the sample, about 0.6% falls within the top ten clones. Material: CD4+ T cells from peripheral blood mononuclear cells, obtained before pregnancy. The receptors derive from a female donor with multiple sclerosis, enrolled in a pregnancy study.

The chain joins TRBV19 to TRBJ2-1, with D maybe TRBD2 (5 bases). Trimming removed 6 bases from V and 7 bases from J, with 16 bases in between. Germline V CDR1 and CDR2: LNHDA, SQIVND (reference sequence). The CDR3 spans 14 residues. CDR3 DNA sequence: TGTGCCAGTAGCGACTATACGGCCTGGAATGAGCAGTTCTTC. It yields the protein CASSDYTAWNEQFF.

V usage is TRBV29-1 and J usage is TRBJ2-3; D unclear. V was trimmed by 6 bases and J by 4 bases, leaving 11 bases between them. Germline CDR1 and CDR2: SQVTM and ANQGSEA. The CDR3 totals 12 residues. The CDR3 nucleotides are TGCAGCGTGAGATGGGCTTCAGATACGCAGTATTTT. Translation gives CSVRWASDTQYF.

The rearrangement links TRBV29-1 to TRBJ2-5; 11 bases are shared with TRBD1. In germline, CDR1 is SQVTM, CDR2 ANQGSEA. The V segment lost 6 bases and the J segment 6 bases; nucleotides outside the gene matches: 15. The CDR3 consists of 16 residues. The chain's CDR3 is CSVLPFTGTGGQTQYF. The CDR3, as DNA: TGCAGCGTCCTACCCTTCACCGGGACAGGGGGACAGACCCAGTACTTC. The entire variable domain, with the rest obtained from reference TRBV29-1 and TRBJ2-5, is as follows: SAVISQKPSRDICQRGTSLTIQCQVDSQVTMMFWYRQQPGQSLTLIATANQGSEATYESGFVIDKFPISRPNLTFSTLTVSNMSPEDSSIYLCSVLPFTGTGGQTQYFGPGTRLLVL.

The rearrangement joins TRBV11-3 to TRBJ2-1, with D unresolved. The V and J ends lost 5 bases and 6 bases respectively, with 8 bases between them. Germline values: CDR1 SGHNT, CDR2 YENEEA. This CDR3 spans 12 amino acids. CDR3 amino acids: CASSTLGNEQFF. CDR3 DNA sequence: TGTGCCAGCAGCACCCTAGGCAATGAGCAGTTCTTC.

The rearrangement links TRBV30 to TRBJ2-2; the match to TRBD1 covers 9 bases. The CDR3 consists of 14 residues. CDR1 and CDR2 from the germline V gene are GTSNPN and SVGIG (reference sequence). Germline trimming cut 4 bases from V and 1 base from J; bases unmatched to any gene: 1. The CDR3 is CAWMGQGNTGELFF. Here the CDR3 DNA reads TGTGCCTGGATGGGACAGGGGAACACCGGGGAGCTGTTTTTT.

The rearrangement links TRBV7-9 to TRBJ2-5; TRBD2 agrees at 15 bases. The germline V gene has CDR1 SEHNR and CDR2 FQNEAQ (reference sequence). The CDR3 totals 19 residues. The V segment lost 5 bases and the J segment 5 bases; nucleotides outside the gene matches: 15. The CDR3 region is CASSPRTSGRVRAMETQYF. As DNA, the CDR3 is TGTGCCAGCAGCCCCCGGACTAGCGGGAGGGTAAGGGCAATGGAGACCCAGTACTTC.

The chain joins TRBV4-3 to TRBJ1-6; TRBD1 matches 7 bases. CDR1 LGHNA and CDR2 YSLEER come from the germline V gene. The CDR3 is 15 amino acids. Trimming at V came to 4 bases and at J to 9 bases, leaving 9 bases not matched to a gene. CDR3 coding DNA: TGCGCCAGCAGCCCAGAAAGGCACAGGGGTTCACCCCTCCACTTT. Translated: CASSPERHRGSPLHF.